This TCR beta chain stems from a study of T cells in Graves' hyperthyroidism and ophthalmopathy. On this clonotype: With a much larger clone just one base away, this may be a read error.

The CDR3 regions of TCR beta were amplified from RNA transcripts. The HTBI set primed first-round TCR CDR3 RT-PCR. TCRdb reprocessed the multiplex PCR reads via MiXCR and lists one record per CDR3 protein. The sample gives fewer than 650,000 distinct CDR3 sequences, more than 13% of which show up once; roughly 7.7% is in the top ten. The CDR3 length is 12 residues. The specimen was blood. This clonotype originated in a woman aged 18-35 years with Graves' ophthalmopathy. This rearrangement joins TRBV12-3 or TRBV12-4 to TRBJ2-5; no clear D. The CDR3 nucleotides read TGTGCCAGCAGTTCAAGCACACAGACCCAGCACTTC. As protein: CASSSSTQTQHF.